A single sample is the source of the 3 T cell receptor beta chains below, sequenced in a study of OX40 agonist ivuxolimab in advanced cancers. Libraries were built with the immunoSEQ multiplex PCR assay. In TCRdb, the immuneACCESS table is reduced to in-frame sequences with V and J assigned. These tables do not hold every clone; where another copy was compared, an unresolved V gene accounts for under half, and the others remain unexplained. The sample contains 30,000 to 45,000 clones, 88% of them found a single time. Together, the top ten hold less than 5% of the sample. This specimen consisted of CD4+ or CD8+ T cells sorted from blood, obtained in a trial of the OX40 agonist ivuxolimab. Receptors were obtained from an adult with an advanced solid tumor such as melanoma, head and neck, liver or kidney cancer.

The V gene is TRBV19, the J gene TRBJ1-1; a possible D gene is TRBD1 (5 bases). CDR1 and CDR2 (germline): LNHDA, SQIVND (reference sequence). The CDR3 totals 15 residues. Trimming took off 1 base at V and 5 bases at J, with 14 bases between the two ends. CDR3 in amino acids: CASSIAGIGTTEAFF. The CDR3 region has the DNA TGTGCCAGTAGTATAGCAGGGATTGGAACGACTGAAGCTTTCTTT. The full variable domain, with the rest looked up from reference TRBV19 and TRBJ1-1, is DGGITQSPKYLFRKEGQNVTLSCEQNLNHDAMYWYRQDPGQGLRLIYYSQIVNDFQKGDIAEGYSVSREKKESFPLTVTSAQKNPTAFYLCASSIAGIGTTEAFFGQGTRLTVV.

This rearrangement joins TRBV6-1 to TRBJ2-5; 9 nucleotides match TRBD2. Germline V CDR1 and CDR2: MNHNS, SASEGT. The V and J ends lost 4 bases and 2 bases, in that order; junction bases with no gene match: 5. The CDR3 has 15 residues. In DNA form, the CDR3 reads TGTGCCAGCAGTGCTGGCGGGGGGGGGCAAGAGACCCAGTACTTC. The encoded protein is CASSAGGGGQETQYF.

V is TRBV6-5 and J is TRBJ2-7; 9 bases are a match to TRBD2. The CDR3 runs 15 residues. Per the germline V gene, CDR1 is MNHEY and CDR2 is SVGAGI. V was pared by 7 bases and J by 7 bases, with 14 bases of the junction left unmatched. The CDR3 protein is CASTEGGSGSGEQYF. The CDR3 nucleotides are TGTGCCAGCACGGAGGGCGGTAGCGGGAGTGGGGAGCAGTACTTC.